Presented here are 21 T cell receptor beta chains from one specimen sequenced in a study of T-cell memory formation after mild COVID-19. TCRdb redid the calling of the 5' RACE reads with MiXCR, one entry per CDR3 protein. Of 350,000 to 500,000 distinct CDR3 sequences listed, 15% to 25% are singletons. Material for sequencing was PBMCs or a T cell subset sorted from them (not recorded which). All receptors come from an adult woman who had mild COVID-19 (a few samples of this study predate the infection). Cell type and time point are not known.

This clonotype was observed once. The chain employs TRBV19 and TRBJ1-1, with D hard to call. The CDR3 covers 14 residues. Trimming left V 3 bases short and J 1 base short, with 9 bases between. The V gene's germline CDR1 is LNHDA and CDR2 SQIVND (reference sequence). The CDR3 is CASSIPGWNTEAFF. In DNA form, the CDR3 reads TGTGCCAGTAGTATTCCGGGATGGAACACTGAAGCTTTCTTT.

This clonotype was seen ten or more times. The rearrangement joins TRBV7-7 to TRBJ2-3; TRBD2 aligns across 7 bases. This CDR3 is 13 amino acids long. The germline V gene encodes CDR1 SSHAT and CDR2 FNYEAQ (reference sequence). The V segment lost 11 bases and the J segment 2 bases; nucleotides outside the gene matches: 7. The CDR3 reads CAGASGPTDTQYF. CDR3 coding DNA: TGTGCCGGGGCTAGCGGCCCCACAGATACGCAGTATTTT.

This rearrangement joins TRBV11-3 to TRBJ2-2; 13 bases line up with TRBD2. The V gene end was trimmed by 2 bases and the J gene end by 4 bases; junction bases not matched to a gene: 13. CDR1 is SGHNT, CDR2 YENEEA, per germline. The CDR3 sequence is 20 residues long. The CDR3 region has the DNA TGTGCCAGCAGCTTATGGTTCACTAGCGGGAGGGCCGATGGCACCGGGGAGCTGTTTTTT. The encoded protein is CASSLWFTSGRADGTGELFF.

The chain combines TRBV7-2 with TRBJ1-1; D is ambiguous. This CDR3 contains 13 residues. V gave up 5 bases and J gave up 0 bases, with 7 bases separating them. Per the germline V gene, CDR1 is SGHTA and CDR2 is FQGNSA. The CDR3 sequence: CASSEVLNTEAFF. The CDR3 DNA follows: TGTGCCAGCAGCGAGGTCTTGAACACTGAAGCTTTCTTT. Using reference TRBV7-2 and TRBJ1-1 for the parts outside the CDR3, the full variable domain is GAGVSQSPSNKVTEKGKDVELRCDPISGHTALYWYRQSLGQGLEFLIYFQGNSAPDKSGLPSDRFSAERTGGSVSTLTIQRTQQEDSAVYLCASSEVLNTEAFFGQGTRLTVV.

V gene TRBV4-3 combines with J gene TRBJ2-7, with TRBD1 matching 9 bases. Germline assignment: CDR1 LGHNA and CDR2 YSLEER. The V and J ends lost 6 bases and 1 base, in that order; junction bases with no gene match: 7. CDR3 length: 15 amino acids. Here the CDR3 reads CASSPGTGNSYEQYF. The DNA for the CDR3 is TGCGCCAGCAGTCCCGGGACAGGGAATTCCTACGAGCAGTACTTC.

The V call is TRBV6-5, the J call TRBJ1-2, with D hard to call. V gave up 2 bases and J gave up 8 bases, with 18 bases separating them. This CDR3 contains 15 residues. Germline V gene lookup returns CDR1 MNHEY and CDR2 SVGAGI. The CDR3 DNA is TGTGCCAGCAGTTACGGTCCCGCCACGGCGAGAGGCTACACCTTC. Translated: CASSYGPATARGYTF.

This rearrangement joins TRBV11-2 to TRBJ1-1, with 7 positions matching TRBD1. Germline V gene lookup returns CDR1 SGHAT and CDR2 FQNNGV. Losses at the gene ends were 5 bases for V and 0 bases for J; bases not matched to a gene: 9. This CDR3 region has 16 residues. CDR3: CASSLNVGQMNTEAFF. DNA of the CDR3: TGTGCCAGCAGCCTCAATGTGGGACAGATGAACACTGAAGCTTTCTTT.

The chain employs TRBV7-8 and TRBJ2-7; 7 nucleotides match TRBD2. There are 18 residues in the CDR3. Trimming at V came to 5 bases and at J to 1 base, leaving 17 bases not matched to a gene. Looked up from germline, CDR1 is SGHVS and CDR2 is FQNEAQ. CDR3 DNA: TGTGCCAGCAGCCTGGGACGGAGCACCGGGACTAAGTCCTACGAGCAGTACTTC. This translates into CASSLGRSTGTKSYEQYF.

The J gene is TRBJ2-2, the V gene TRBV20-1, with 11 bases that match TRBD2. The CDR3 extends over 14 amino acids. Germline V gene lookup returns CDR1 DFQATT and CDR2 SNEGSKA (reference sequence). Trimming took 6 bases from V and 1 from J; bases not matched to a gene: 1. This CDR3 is CSAGLAGNTGELFF. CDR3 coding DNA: TGCAGTGCCGGACTAGCGGGGAACACCGGGGAGCTGTTTTTT.

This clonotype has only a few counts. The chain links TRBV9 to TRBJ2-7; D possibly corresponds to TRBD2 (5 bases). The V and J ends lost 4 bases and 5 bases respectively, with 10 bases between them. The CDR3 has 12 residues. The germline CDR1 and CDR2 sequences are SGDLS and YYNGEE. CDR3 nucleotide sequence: TGTGCCAGCAGCTTGCCGGGGAACGAGCAGTACTTC. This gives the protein CASSLPGNEQYF.

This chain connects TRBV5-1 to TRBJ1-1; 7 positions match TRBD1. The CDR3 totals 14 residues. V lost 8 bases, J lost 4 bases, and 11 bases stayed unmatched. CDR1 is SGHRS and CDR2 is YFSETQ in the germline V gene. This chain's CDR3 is CASDRVGEGTEAFF. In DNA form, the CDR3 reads TGCGCCAGTGACAGGGTGGGAGAGGGCACTGAAGCTTTCTTT.

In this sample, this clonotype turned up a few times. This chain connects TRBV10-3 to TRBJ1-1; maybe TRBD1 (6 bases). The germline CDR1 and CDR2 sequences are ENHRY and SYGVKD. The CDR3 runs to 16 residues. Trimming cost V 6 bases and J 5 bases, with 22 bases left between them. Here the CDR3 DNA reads TGTGCCATCAGCGATCAATACGGACAGAGGGGGACTGAAGCTTTCTTT. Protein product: CAISDQYGQRGTEAFF.

DNA for the CDR3: TGTGCCAGCAGCTCGCGGACAGGGAGGGGGACCCAGTACTTC. Translating gives CASSSRTGRGTQYF. The chain links TRBV7-9 to TRBJ2-5; D perhaps matches TRBD1 (8 bases). This CDR3 has 14 amino acids. Germline V CDR1 and CDR2: SEHNR, FQNEAQ (reference sequence). Trimming shortened V by 4 bases and J by 7 bases, and 16 bases separated the two germline ends.

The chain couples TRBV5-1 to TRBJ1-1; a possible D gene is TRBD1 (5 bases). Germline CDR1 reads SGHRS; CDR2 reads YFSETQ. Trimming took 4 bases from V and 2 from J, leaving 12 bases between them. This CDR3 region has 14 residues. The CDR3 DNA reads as TGCGCCAGCAGCGAGGGGTCCGTTAACACTGAAGCTTTCTTT. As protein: CASSEGSVNTEAFF.

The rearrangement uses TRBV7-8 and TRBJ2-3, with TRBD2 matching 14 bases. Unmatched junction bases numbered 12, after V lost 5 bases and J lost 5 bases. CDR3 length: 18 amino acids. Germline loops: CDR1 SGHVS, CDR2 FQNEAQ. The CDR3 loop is CASSEAGLAGVGKDTQYF. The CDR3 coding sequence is TGTGCCAGCAGCGAGGCGGGACTAGCGGGGGTCGGGAAAGATACGCAGTATTTT.

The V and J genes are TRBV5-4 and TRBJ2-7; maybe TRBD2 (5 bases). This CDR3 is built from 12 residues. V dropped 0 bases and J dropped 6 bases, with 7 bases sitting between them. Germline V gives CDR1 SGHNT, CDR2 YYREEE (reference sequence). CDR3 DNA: TGTGCCAGCAGCTTGGGGACTTCCGAGCAGTACTTC. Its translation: CASSLGTSEQYF.

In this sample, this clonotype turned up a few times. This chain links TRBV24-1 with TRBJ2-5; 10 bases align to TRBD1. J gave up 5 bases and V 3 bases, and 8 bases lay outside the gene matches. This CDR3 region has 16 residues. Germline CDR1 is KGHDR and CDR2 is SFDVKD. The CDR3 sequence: CATSDGDRGPGETQYF. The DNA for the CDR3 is TGTGCCACCAGTGATGGGGACAGGGGCCCCGGTGAGACCCAGTACTTC.

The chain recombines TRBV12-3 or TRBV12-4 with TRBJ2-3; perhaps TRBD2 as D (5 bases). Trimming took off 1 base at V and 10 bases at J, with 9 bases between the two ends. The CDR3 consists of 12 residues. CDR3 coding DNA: TGTGCCAGCAGTTTAGGACTAACTTCGCAGTATTTT. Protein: CASSLGLTSQYF.

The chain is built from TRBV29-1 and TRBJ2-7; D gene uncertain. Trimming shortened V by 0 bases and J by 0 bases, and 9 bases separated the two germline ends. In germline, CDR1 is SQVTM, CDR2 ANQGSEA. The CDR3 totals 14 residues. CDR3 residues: CSVEETQSSYEQYF. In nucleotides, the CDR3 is TGCAGCGTTGAAGAAACACAGAGCTCCTACGAGCAGTACTTC.

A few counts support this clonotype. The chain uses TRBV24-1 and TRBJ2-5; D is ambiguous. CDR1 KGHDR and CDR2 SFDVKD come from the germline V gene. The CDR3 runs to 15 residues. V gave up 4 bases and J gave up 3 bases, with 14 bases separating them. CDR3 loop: CATSDPAPDEETQYF. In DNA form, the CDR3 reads TGTGCCACCAGTGACCCGGCGCCGGACGAAGAGACCCAGTACTTC.

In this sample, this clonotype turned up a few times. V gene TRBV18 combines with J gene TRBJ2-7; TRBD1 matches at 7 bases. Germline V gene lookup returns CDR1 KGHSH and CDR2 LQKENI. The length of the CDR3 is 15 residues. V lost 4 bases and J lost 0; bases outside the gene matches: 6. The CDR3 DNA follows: TGTGCCAGCTCACTCGCCGGGACAGACTCCTACGAGCAGTACTTC. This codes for CASSLAGTDSYEQYF.